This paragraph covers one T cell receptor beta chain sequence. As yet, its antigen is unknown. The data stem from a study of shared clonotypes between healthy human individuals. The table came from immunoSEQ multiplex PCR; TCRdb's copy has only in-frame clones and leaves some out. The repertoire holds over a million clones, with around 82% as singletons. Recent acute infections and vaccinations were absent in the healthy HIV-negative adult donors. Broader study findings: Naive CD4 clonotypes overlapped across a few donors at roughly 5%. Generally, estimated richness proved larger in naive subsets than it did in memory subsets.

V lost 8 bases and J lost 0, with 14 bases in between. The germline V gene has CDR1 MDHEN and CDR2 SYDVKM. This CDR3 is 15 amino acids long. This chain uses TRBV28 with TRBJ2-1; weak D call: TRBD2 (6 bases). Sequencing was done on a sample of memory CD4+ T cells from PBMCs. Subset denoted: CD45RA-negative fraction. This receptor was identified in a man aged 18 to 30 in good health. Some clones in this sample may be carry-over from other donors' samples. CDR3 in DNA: TGTGCCAGCCGGCCCGGGGGAAACTCCTACAATGAGCAGTTCTTC. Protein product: CASRPGGNSYNEQFF.